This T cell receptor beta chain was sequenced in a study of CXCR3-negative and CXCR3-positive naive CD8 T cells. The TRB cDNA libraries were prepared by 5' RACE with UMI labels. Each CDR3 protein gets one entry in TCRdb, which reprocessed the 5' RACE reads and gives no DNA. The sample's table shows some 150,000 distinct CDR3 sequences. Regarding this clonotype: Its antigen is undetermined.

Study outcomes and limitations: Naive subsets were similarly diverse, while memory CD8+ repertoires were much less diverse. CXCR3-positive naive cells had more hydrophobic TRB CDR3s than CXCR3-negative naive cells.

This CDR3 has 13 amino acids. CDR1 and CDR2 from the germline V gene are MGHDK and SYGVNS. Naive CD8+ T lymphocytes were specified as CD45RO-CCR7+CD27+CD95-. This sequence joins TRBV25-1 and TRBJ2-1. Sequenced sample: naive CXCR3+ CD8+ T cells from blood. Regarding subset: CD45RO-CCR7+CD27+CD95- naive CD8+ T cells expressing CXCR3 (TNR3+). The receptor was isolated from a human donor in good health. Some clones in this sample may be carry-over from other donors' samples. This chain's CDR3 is CASSESSVDEQFF.